The rows below give T cell receptor beta chains drawn from one sample of a study of blood T cell repertoires in COVID-19. Data came from immunoSEQ multiplex PCR; TCRdb stores just in-frame clones and leaves some out. The data hold 110,000 to 150,000 clones, with approximately 84% observed a single time. Sequencing was performed on peripheral blood. The receptors come from a human donor in a cohort sampled during active COVID-19. CDR3s include the opening cysteine and the closing phenylalanine or tryptophan. The D gene is left open where the match is weak. A clone size is listed for some rows: how often the clone was seen (once, few, many), or a class if it is expanded.

cdr3_nt	cdr3_aa	j_call	v_call	d_call	clone_size
TGTGCCAGCAGCCAAGTAAGTTCGAGGACATTGGGAAACACCATATATTTT	CASSQVSSRTLGNTIYF	TRBJ1-3	TRBV3-1/TRBV3-2	NA	few
TGCGCCAGCAGCCAAGATGTGGGGGCAGCCGGGGAGCTGTTTTTT	CASSQDVGAAGELFF	TRBJ2-2	TRBV4-3	NA	NA
TGTGCCAGCAGTGAATCCCAGGGGGCGGTCTACGAGCAGTACTTC	CASSESQGAVYEQYF	TRBJ2-7	TRBV6-1	TRBD1	NA
TGCAGCGTGAGCGGAGCTAGCGGTTTCCAAGAGACCCAGTACTTC	CSVSGASGFQETQYF	TRBJ2-5	TRBV29-1	TRBD2	NA
TGTGCCAGCAGGTCTAGTCTTAGCGGGAGTCGGGAGACCCAGTACTTC	CASRSSLSGSRETQYF	TRBJ2-5	TRBV7-2	TRBD2	NA
TGTGCCAGCAGTTGGACTAGCGCAGGAATCACAGATACGCAGTATTTT	CASSWTSAGITDTQYF	TRBJ2-3	TRBV6-6	TRBD2	NA
TGTGCCAGCTTGAGGTGGCGGGGGCGTGACAATGAGCAGTTCTTC	CASLRWRGRDNEQFF	TRBJ2-1	TRBV5-4	NA	NA
TGTGCCAGTAGTAAAGGGACTAGCGGGATCCTGAACACCGGGGAGCTGTTTTTT	CASSKGTSGILNTGELFF	TRBJ2-2	TRBV19	TRBD2	NA
TGCGCCAGCAGCCCAACGGGGGGGCCAACTAATGAAAAACTGTTTTTT	CASSPTGGPTNEKLFF	TRBJ1-4	TRBV5-1	NA	NA
TGTGCCAGCAGACCGGACAGGGGGCGAAAAACTGAAGCTTTCTTT	CASRPDRGRKTEAFF	TRBJ1-1	TRBV6-4	TRBD1	NA
TGTGCCAGCAGCCAAGAGATGGCGGGGACCGGGGAGCTGTTTTTT	CASSQEMAGTGELFF	TRBJ2-2	TRBV4-2	NA	NA
TGTGCCAGCAGTACAGGGGCGCAGGGCTACACCTTC	CASSTGAQGYTF	TRBJ1-2	TRBV25-1	TRBD1	NA
TGTGCCAGCAGCGTCACTAGCGGGGGCCTCGGAACGCAGTATTTT	CASSVTSGGLGTQYF	TRBJ2-3	TRBV11-2	TRBD2	NA
TGTGCCAGCAGTCGACAGGTTGGGGATCAGCCCCAGCATTTT	CASSRQVGDQPQHF	TRBJ1-5	TRBV6-5	NA	NA
TGCGCCAGCAGCCCGGGACTAGCGGGAGTAGGGAAGAACATTCAGTACTTC	CASSPGLAGVGKNIQYF	TRBJ2-4	TRBV4-1	TRBD2	NA
TGTGCCAGCAGCGTAGACCTCAGCTCCTATAATTCACCCCTCCACTTT	CASSVDLSSYNSPLHF	TRBJ1-6	TRBV9	NA	few
TGTGCCAGCAGCTTAGGGGACAGGGTATTTGAAAAACTGTTTTTT	CASSLGDRVFEKLFF	TRBJ1-4	TRBV7-9	TRBD1	NA
TGTGCCAGCAGCTTCCGGACAGGCTACCAAGAGACCCAGTACTTC	CASSFRTGYQETQYF	TRBJ2-5	TRBV14	TRBD1	NA
TGTGCCAGCTCACTTGGACAGGGGGATGAGCAGTTCTTC	CASSLGQGDEQFF	TRBJ2-1	TRBV18	TRBD1	NA
TGTGCCAGCAGCTTATCCGGGGGCTATGGCTACACCTTC	CASSLSGGYGYTF	TRBJ1-2	TRBV7-3	NA	NA
TGCGCCAGCAGCTTGCCGGGACAGGGGGATGGCTACACCTTC	CASSLPGQGDGYTF	TRBJ1-2	TRBV5-1	TRBD1	NA